This T cell receptor beta chain was documented in a study of blood T cell repertoires in COVID-19. Methods used by the authors: Scientists estimated how many nucleated cells there were by amplifying reference gene primers. Measured with immunoSEQ multiplex PCR; TCRdb has only the in-frame clones, and not every one. V and J calls plus clone size are reproduced from that table; the DNA served to infer D and trimming. The sample includes some 150,000 clones, about four fifths seen only once; the top ten take approximately 0.5%. The CDR3 length is 14 residues. Germline V gene sequence: CDR1 SGHTA, CDR2 FQGNSA. V lost 4 bases, J lost 8 bases, and 16 bases lay in between. This clone was found a few times.

The receptor was derived from a man aged 55 to 69 with acute or convalescent COVID-19. This sequence joins TRBV7-2 and TRBJ2-3; perhaps TRBD1 as D (6 bases). Sequenced: peripheral blood. The CDR3 nucleotides read TGTGCCAGCAGCTCACAGGGCCGCCGGGCTACGCAGTATTTT. This sequence encodes CASSSQGRRATQYF.